This is a list of T cell receptor beta chains from one sample in a study of blood T cell repertoires in COVID-19. Measured with immunoSEQ multiplex PCR; TCRdb has only the in-frame clones, and not every one. The table shows some 80,000 clones, with around nine tenths occurring only once. The sequenced sample was peripheral blood. The receptors originated from a man aged 45 to 65 with active or convalescent COVID-19. Both conserved end residues are part of each CDR3. A D gene is named only where the DNA matches it firmly. Only part of the rows carry a size: once, few, many, or a class if the clone is expanded.

clone_size: -; d_call: TRBD1; j_call: TRBJ2-7; v_call: TRBV23-1; cdr3_aa: CASSQFPGQGTSYEQYF; cdr3_nt: TGCGCCAGCAGTCAATTCCCGGGACAGGGGACCTCCTACGAGCAGTACTTC
clone_size: -; d_call: TRBD2; j_call: TRBJ2-5; v_call: TRBV30; cdr3_aa: CAWSFGSGGETQYF; cdr3_nt: TGTGCCTGGAGTTTTGGTAGCGGGGGCGAGACCCAGTACTTC
clone_size: few; d_call: TRBD1; j_call: TRBJ2-1; v_call: TRBV7-9; cdr3_aa: CASSSNRGRPENEQFF; cdr3_nt: TGTGCCAGCAGCTCAAACAGGGGGAGGCCTGAAAATGAGCAGTTCTTC
clone_size: once; d_call: TRBD1; j_call: TRBJ1-6; v_call: TRBV5-1; cdr3_aa: CASSLRPPGQGANSPLHF; cdr3_nt: TGCGCCAGCAGCTTGCGCCCTCCGGGACAGGGGGCTAATTCACCCCTCCACTTT
clone_size: -; d_call: -; j_call: TRBJ1-1; v_call: TRBV10-1; cdr3_aa: CASSKLAPGTEAFF; cdr3_nt: TGCGCCAGCAGTAAATTGGCCCCGGGCACTGAAGCTTTCTTT
clone_size: -; d_call: -; j_call: TRBJ2-7; v_call: TRBV28; cdr3_aa: CASSLEGSGQEYEQYF; cdr3_nt: TGTGCCAGCAGTTTAGAAGGGTCAGGGCAAGAGTACGAGCAGTACTTC
clone_size: -; d_call: -; j_call: TRBJ1-5; v_call: TRBV6-5; cdr3_aa: CASSYSRISNQPQHF; cdr3_nt: TGTGCCAGCAGTTACTCGCGGATTAGCAATCAGCCCCAGCATTTT
clone_size: once; d_call: -; j_call: TRBJ2-1; v_call: TRBV6-5; cdr3_aa: CASGHRFGEQFF; cdr3_nt: TGTGCCAGCGGACATCGGTTTGGGGAGCAGTTCTTC
clone_size: -; d_call: TRBD2; j_call: TRBJ2-5; v_call: TRBV18; cdr3_aa: CASSRGGGPQETQYF; cdr3_nt: TGTGCCAGCTCACGGGGCGGGGGTCCCCAAGAGACCCAGTACTTC
clone_size: once; d_call: -; j_call: TRBJ1-2; v_call: TRBV12-3/TRBV12-4; cdr3_aa: CASSFEAGRGYTF; cdr3_nt: TGTGCCAGCAGTTTTGAAGCAGGCCGTGGCTACACCTTC
clone_size: -; d_call: -; j_call: TRBJ2-1; v_call: TRBV5-4; cdr3_aa: CASSLGSGGVDEQFF; cdr3_nt: TGTGCCAGCAGCTTGGGCAGCGGAGGGGTCGATGAGCAGTTCTTC
clone_size: once; d_call: TRBD1; j_call: TRBJ1-1; v_call: TRBV5-1; cdr3_aa: CASSLYHRQGGTEAFF; cdr3_nt: TGCGCCAGCAGCTTGTACCACAGACAGGGTGGCACTGAAGCTTTCTTT
clone_size: -; d_call: -; j_call: TRBJ2-3; v_call: TRBV6-6; cdr3_aa: CASSLGLNTDTQYF; cdr3_nt: TGTGCCAGCAGTTTAGGACTGAACACAGATACGCAGTATTTT
clone_size: -; d_call: TRBD1; j_call: TRBJ1-2; v_call: TRBV19; cdr3_aa: CASSPDREYGYTF; cdr3_nt: TGTGCCAGTAGCCCCGACAGGGAGTATGGCTACACCTTC
clone_size: -; d_call: -; j_call: TRBJ2-2; v_call: TRBV7-7; cdr3_aa: CASSLAPGSNTGELFF; cdr3_nt: TGTGCCAGCAGCTTAGCCCCAGGATCGAACACCGGGGAGCTGTTTTTT
clone_size: few; d_call: TRBD1; j_call: TRBJ2-2; v_call: TRBV13; cdr3_aa: CASSLRRQGNTGELFF; cdr3_nt: TGTGCCAGCAGCCTAAGACGACAGGGTAACACCGGGGAGCTGTTTTTT
clone_size: -; d_call: -; j_call: TRBJ1-4; v_call: TRBV20-1; cdr3_aa: CSASGGIGEKLFF; cdr3_nt: TGCAGTGCTAGTGGCGGGATTGGGGAAAAACTGTTTTTT
clone_size: few; d_call: -; j_call: TRBJ1-1; v_call: TRBV11-2; cdr3_aa: CASSPQFDTEAFF; cdr3_nt: TGTGCCAGCAGCCCCCAGTTTGACACTGAAGCTTTCTTT
clone_size: -; d_call: TRBD1; j_call: TRBJ2-5; v_call: TRBV11-2; cdr3_aa: CASTIGTGGQETQYF; cdr3_nt: TGTGCCAGCACCATCGGGACAGGGGGTCAAGAGACCCAGTACTTC
clone_size: -; d_call: TRBD2; j_call: TRBJ2-5; v_call: TRBV5-4; cdr3_aa: CASILRGGTSGPKETQYF; cdr3_nt: TGTGCCAGCATCTTGAGGGGGGGGACTAGCGGGCCAAAAGAGACCCAGTACTTC
clone_size: -; d_call: -; j_call: TRBJ2-2; v_call: TRBV6-5; cdr3_aa: CASSSQGTGELFF; cdr3_nt: TGTGCCAGCAGCTCCCAGGGGACCGGGGAGCTGTTTTTT
clone_size: -; d_call: TRBD2; j_call: TRBJ2-3; v_call: TRBV7-2; cdr3_aa: CASSLDGGAGTDTQYF; cdr3_nt: TGTGCCAGCAGCTTAGACGGGGGGGCGGGCACAGATACGCAGTATTTT
clone_size: -; d_call: TRBD1; j_call: TRBJ2-7; v_call: TRBV9; cdr3_aa: CASSVDGTGFYEQYF; cdr3_nt: TGTGCCAGCAGCGTAGATGGGACAGGGTTTTACGAGCAGTACTTC